This T cell receptor beta chain was observed in a study of shared clonotypes between healthy human individuals. Germline V gene lookup returns CDR1 MNHEY and CDR2 SMNVEV (reference sequence). The CDR3 totals 14 residues. The ends were cut back, 2 bases at V and 2 bases at J, with 7 bases in the middle. Sequencing used immunoSEQ multiplex PCR; TCRdb keeps in-frame clones, though not all of them. The sample contains 1 million to 1.3 million clones, around 78% of which appear only once. Note on this clone: The target antigen is unknown.

Whole-study findings and limits: There were few donors, and this limited the genetic and exposure-history diversity represented. Relative to their counterparts shared across all four donors, non-shared clonotypes exhibited diminished generation probabilities.

The specimen was memory CD4+ T cells from PBMCs. Subset of the sample: CD45RA-negative fraction. This clonotype was sampled from a young man in good health. Some clones in this sample may be carry-over from other donors' samples. This chain uses TRBV27 with TRBJ1-3; no clear D. This CDR3 is CASSLRAAGNTIYF. The DNA for the CDR3 is TGTGCCAGCAGTTTAAGGGCAGCTGGAAACACCATATATTTT.